This TCR beta chain was sequenced for a study of T cell responses to AZD1222 COVID-19 vaccine. Study-level findings and limits: It was only 6 or 7 AZD1222 recipients who were seropositive at baseline. Dominant at 160-218 and 743-854, vaccine-associated CD4 TCRs also spanned spike. Without day 14 samples, only post-peak T cell repertoires were studied.

Measured with immunoSEQ multiplex PCR; TCRdb has only the in-frame clones, and not every one. The table shows about 75,000 clones, with 88% occurring only once. Comments on this clone: The antigen is undetermined.

The CDR3 contains 18 residues. The trim removed 4 bases at V and 6 bases at J, leaving 15 bases unmatched. In germline, CDR1 is SGHTA, CDR2 FQGNSA. Sequenced material: peripheral blood, taken 28 days after the second dose of the MenACWY control vaccine. V usage is TRBV7-2 and J usage is TRBJ2-1; TRBD2 aligns across 10 bases. The sequence was collected from an adult who received the MenACWY meningococcal vaccine as a control. DNA of the CDR3: TGTGCCAGCAGCTCTGGGGTCCAGCGGGGGGGCCGAGGCAATGAGCAGTTCTTC. Translated, it gives CASSSGVQRGGRGNEQFF.